The clone carrying this T cell receptor (beta chain) has just one count. Its antigen is unidentified. Both subsets, CD45RA+ naive and CD45RA-negative memory, were split from the CD4+ cells. Method: immunoSEQ multiplex PCR; TCRdb's copy keeps in-frame clones and lacks some. Of some 2.1 million clones listed, roughly 96% are singletons. This entry is derived from a study of shared clonotypes between healthy human individuals. Study information: Ranging from 18 to 49 in age, donors were two women and three men. CD4 naive and memory got three plates each, CD8 naive two, CD8 memory one.

Study-wide findings and caveats: Genetic and exposure-history diversity was limited by the small donor number.

CDR3 length: 14 residues. V lost 0 bases and J 5 bases, leaving 10 bases between the germline ends. CDR1 and CDR2 (germline): SGHTA, FQGNSA. V and J are TRBV7-2 and TRBJ1-1, with D perhaps matching TRBD1 (5 bases). This TCR was recovered from a man aged 18 to 29 in good health. Sequencing was performed on naive CD4+ T cells sorted from blood. Subset given: CD45RA+ positively selected. The CDR3 here is CASSLAGVRTEAFF. The CDR3 DNA sequence: TGTGCCAGCAGCTTAGCAGGGGTTAGAACTGAAGCTTTCTTT.